This T cell receptor beta chain originates from a study of cytomegalovirus exposure and HLA in healthy donors. CDR1 SGDLS and CDR2 YYNGEE come from the germline V gene. This CDR3 is built from 15 residues. V lost 1 base and J 1 base, leaving 8 bases between the germline ends. This table comes from immunoSEQ multiplex PCR, and its TCRdb copy is limited to in-frame clones, with some not included. The table has roughly 200,000 clones, about 81% seen once; the top ten hold over 0.95%. This chain connects TRBV9 to TRBJ1-4; D not certain. The TCR comes from a woman aged 25 to 39 in good health and CMV-seronegative. The source material was PBMCs. CDR3 bases: TGTGCCAGCAGCGTATCGGGTAGAACTAATGAAAAACTGTTTTTT. Translation: CASSVSGRTNEKLFF.